This T cell receptor (beta chain) is from a study of cytomegalovirus exposure and HLA in healthy donors. About the research overall: In a later analysis, it was reported that the approximately 120 validation repertoires had been produced on the same platform as the roughly 700 repertoires belonging to the first cohort.

Germline V CDR1 and CDR2: GTSNPN, SVGIG (reference sequence). The V gene lost 1 base and the J gene lost 7 bases, with 14 bases spanning the gap. CDR3 length equals 14 residues. The study, taken as a whole, reports: Clusters of TCRs from the first cohort tended to co-occur in the roughly 120 validation repertoires (as a later analysis found). Per published reports, the classifier diagnosed cytomegalovirus status with high specificity and sensitivity. In vitro experiments confirmed that three CMV-associated chains were specific for CMV antigens.

Method: immunoSEQ multiplex PCR; TCRdb's copy keeps in-frame clones and lacks some. The sample shows fewer than 400,000 clones, approximately 86% of them seen only once. This clone was recorded only once. Its cognate antigen is unknown. The TCR sequence derives from a man younger than 45 in good health and CMV-seronegative. The V call is TRBV30, the J call TRBJ1-5; D is perhaps TRBD1 (6 bases). The specimen was PBMCs. CDR3 protein: CAWSARGGRQPQHF. The CDR3 bases are TGTGCCTGGAGTGCCCGGGGGGGCAGGCAGCCCCAGCATTTT.